This TCR beta chain was sequenced in a study of cytotoxic CD8 clonotypes in ibrutinib-treated CLL. Study background: Complete response was seen in 2 patients and partial in approximately 25; some 12 progressed and around 14 stayed remitted after a median roughly 65 months.

Findings and limits, study-wide: Researchers report that baseline clonality outpaced age-matched healthy donors and tracked circulating CD8+ T-cell counts. Clonality, elevated at ibrutinib response, dropped back toward baseline at progression.

Clones were sequenced by immunoSEQ multiplex PCR, and TCRdb holds only the in-frame ones, with some missing. The sample records roughly 60,000 clones, about three quarters being singletons. On this clone itself: Its antigen is as yet unknown.

The TCR sequence derives from a human donor with chronic lymphocytic leukemia. Here the sequenced sample was PBMCs, taken after 12 months of ibrutinib treatment.

In nucleotides, the CDR3 is TGTGCCACCAAACGACTAGCGGGAGCTCGCGAGCAGTTCTTC. This encodes CATKRLAGAREQFF. V is TRBV19 and J is TRBJ2-1, with 12 bases lining up with TRBD2. Germline V gene data show CDR1 as LNHDA and CDR2 as SQIVND (reference sequence). The ends lost 10 bases at V and 10 bases at J; junction bases unmatched: 11. The CDR3 has 14 residues. Looking up the rest from reference TRBV19 and TRBJ2-1 gives the full variable domain: DGGITQSPKYLFRKEGQNVTLSCEQNLNHDAMYWYRQDPGQGLRLIYYSQIVNDFQKGDIAEGYSVSREKKESFPLTVTSAQKNPTAFYLCATKRLAGAREQFFGPGTRLTVL.